The rows below give T cell receptor beta chains drawn from one sample of a study of CD4 and CD8 cells across lung adenocarcinoma regions. TCRdb used MiXCR to reprocess the PCR reads, holding one entry per CDR3 protein. The table lists around 15,000 distinct CDR3 sequences, around 45% of them singletons. Sequenced sample: CD4+ T cells from the center of a lung tumor. These receptor sequences come from a male donor with lung adenocarcinoma. The CD4 and CD8 labels of this study may be unreliable. CDR3s include the opening cysteine and the closing phenylalanine or tryptophan. Fields, in order: J gene, clone size, V gene, D gene, CDR3 protein, CDR3 DNA. A D gene is named only where the DNA matches it firmly. The size of a clone is reported for some rows only, either as once, few or many, or as a class for expanded clones.

TRBJ1-4 medium-sized TRBV6-5 TRBD1 CASSSRDRGLEKLFF TGTGCCAGCAGTTCTCGTGACAGGGGGCTTGAAAAACTGTTTTTT
TRBJ2-7 - TRBV14 - CASSQRWLVGEQYF TGTGCCAGCAGCCAACGGTGGCTAGTGGGTGAGCAGTACTTC
TRBJ2-1 medium-sized TRBV6-5 - CASSYLTGWGQFF TGTGCCAGCAGCTACCTGACGGGTTGGGGGCAGTTCTTC
TRBJ2-5 many TRBV27 - CASTPRYTRQETQYF TGTGCCAGCACCCCCCGCTACACCCGCCAAGAGACCCAGTACTTC
TRBJ2-1 few TRBV27 - CASSLGLYNEQFF TGTGCCAGCAGTTTGGGGCTATACAATGAGCAGTTCTTC
TRBJ1-5 - TRBV6-1 - CASSPDPSGTSNQPQHF TGTGCCAGCAGTCCTGACCCCTCTGGAACTAGCAATCAGCCCCAGCATTTT
TRBJ1-4 - TRBV6-5 - CASSYGGKGEKLFF TGTGCCAGCAGTTACGGCGGGAAGGGGGAAAAACTGTTTTTT
TRBJ2-1 - TRBV6-4 - CASSDSQSSYNEQFF TGTGCCAGCAGTGACTCACAGAGCTCCTACAATGAGCAGTTCTTC
TRBJ1-1 - TRBV7-6 - CASSLQDGNTEAFF TGTGCCAGCAGCCTGCAGGACGGTAACACTGAAGCTTTCTTT
TRBJ2-3 - TRBV27 - CASSARTGGDGTETQYF TGTGCCAGCAGTGCGCGGACCGGCGGGGATGGCACAGAGACGCAGTATTTT
TRBJ2-5 - TRBV27 - CARGTGGQYKETQYF TGTGCCAGGGGGACGGGGGGCCAATACAAAGAGACCCAGTACTTC
TRBJ2-1 once TRBV6-1 - CASREGSSDEQFF TGTGCCAGCAGGGAAGGGAGCAGCGATGAGCAGTTCTTT
TRBJ2-3 many TRBV6-5 TRBD2 CASSLRGRAPDTQYF TGTGCCAGCAGTTTGCGCGGGAGGGCCCCGGATACGCAGTATTTT
TRBJ2-5 - TRBV7-6 - CASSRTALQETQYF TGTGCCAGCAGCCGGACAGCCCTCCAAGAGACCCAGTACTTC
TRBJ2-3 - TRBV9 - CASRALGGFSPDTQYF TGTGCCAGCAGGGCCCTGGGGGGCTTCAGCCCAGATACGCAGTATTTT
TRBJ1-2 - TRBV27 TRBD1 CASSPGTGIGYGYTF TGTGCCAGCAGTCCTGGGACAGGGATTGGCTATGGCTACACCTTC